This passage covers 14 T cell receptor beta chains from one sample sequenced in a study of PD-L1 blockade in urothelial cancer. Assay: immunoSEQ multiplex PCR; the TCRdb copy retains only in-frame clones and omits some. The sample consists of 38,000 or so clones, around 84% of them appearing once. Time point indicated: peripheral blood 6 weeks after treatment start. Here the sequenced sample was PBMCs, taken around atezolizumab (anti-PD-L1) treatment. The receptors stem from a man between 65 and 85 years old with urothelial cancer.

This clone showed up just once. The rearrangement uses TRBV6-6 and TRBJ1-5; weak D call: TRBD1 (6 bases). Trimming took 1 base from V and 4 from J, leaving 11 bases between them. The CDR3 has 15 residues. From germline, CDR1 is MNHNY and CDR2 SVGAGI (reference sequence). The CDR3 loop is CASSYLQGGNQPQHF. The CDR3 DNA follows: TGTGCCAGCAGTTACTTACAGGGCGGTAATCAGCCCCAGCATTTT.

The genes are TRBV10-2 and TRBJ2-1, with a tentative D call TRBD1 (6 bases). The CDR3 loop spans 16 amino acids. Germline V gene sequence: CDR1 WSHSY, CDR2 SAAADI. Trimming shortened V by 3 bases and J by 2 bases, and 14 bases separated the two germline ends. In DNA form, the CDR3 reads TGCGCCAGCAGTGATGGGGGCCCCGAGCCCTACAATGAGCAGTTCTTC. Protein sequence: CASSDGGPEPYNEQFF.

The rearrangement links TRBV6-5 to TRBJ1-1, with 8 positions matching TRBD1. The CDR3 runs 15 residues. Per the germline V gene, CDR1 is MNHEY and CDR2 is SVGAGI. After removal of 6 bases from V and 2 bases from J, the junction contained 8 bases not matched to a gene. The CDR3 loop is CASSTVGTGNTEAFF. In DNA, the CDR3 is TGTGCCAGCAGCACCGTGGGGACAGGAAACACTGAAGCTTTCTTT.

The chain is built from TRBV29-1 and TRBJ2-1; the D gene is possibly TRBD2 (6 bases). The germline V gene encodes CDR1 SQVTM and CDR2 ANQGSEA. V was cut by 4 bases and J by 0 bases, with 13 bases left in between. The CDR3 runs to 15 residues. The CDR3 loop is CSVVSGYSSYNEQFF. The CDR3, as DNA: TGCAGCGTTGTTAGCGGCTACAGCTCCTACAATGAGCAGTTCTTC.

The CDR3 reads CASSERGASYNEQFF. The CDR3 DNA reads TGTGCCAGCAGTGAACGGGGGGCTTCCTACAATGAGCAGTTCTTC. This chain connects TRBV2 to TRBJ2-1, with D perhaps TRBD2 (7 bases). The V gene lost 2 bases and the J gene lost 1 base, with 9 bases spanning the gap. The CDR3 spans 15 residues. The V gene's germline CDR1 is SNHLY and CDR2 FYNNEI.

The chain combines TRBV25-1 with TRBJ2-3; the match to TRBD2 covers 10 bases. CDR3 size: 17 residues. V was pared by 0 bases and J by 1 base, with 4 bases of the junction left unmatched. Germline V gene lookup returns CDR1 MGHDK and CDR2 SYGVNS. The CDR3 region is CASSEYRLAGGTDTQYF. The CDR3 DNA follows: TGTGCCAGCAGTGAATATAGGCTAGCGGGGGGCACAGATACGCAGTATTTT.

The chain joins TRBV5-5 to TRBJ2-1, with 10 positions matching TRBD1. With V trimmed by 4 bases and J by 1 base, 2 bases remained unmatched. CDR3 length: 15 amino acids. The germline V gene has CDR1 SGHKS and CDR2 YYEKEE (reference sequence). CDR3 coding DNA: TGTGCCAGCAGCAGGGACAGGGGATCCTACAATGAGCAGTTCTTC. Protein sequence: CASSRDRGSYNEQFF.

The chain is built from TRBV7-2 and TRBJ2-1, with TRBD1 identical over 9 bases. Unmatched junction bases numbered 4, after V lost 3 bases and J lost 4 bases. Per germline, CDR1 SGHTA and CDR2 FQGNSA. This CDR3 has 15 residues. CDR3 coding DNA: TGTGCCAGCAGCTTCGGACAGGGGATATACAATGAGCAGTTCTTC. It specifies CASSFGQGIYNEQFF.

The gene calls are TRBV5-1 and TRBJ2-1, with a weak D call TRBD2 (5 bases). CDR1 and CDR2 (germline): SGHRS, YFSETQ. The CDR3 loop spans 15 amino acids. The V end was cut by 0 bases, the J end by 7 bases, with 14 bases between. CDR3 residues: CASSLALDPGNEQFF. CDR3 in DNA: TGCGCCAGCAGCTTGGCCCTTGACCCGGGGAATGAGCAGTTCTTC.

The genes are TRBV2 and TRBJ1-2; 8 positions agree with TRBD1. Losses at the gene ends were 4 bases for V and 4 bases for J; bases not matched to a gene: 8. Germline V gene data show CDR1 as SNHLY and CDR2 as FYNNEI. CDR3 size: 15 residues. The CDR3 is CASSGPETGGYGYTF. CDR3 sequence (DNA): TGTGCCAGCAGTGGTCCCGAAACAGGGGGCTATGGCTACACCTTC.

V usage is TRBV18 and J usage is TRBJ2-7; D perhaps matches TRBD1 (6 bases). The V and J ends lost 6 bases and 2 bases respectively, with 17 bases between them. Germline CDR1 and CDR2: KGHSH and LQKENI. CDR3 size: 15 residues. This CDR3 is CASSPDRSKAYEQYF. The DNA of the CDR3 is TGTGCCAGCTCGCCCGACAGGTCCAAAGCCTACGAGCAGTACTTC.

The CDR3: CASSLKADLTGELFF. The CDR3, as DNA: TGCGCCAGCAGCTTGAAAGCGGACCTCACCGGGGAGCTGTTTTTT. The V and J genes are TRBV5-1 and TRBJ2-2; D perhaps matches TRBD2 (5 bases). Germline assignment: CDR1 SGHRS and CDR2 YFSETQ. The CDR3 runs to 15 residues. V dropped 1 base and J dropped 4 bases, with 11 bases sitting between them. Full variable domain (remainder filled in from reference TRBV5-1 and TRBJ2-2): KAGVTQTPRYLIKTRGQQVTLSCSPISGHRSVSWYQQTPGQGLQFLFEYFSETQRNKGNFPGRFSGRQFSNSRSEMNVSTLELGDSALYLCASSLKADLTGELFFGEGSRLTVL.

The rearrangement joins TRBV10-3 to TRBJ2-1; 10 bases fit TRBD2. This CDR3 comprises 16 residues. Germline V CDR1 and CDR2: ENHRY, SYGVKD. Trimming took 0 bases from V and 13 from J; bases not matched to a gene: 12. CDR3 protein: CAISESQTSGPRGQFF. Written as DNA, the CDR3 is TGTGCCATCAGTGAGTCTCAGACTAGCGGGCCTCGTGGACAGTTCTTC.

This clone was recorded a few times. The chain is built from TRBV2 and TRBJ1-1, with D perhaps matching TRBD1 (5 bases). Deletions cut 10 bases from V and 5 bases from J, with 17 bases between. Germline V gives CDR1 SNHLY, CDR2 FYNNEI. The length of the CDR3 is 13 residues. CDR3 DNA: TGTGCCAACACGGCGGGGGAAGGGACTGAAGCTTTCTTT. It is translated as CANTAGEGTEAFF.